These 10 T cell receptor beta chains were sequenced from one sample in a study of blood T cell repertoires in COVID-19. The data were produced by immunoSEQ multiplex PCR, yet TCRdb's version contains in-frame clones alone and is incomplete. The sample lists about 220,000 clones, approximately 80% occurring once. Material for sequencing was peripheral blood. The receptors stem from a man aged 25-45 years with active or convalescent COVID-19.

In the case of this clone: The junction departs from germline at one end; a sequencing error may be responsible. This chain joins TRBV6-6 and TRBJ1-6, with a weak D call TRBD1 (6 bases). There are 15 residues in the CDR3. The germline V gene has CDR1 MNHNY and CDR2 SVGAGI (reference sequence). This CDR3 is CASRDDQGRFSALHF. The CDR3 bases are TGTGCCAGCAGGGACGACCAGGGGAGATTTTCAGCCCTCCACTTT.

The rearrangement uses TRBV24-1 and TRBJ2-6; D is ambiguous. V was cut by 5 bases and J by 0 bases, with 13 bases left in between. The CDR3 extends over 17 amino acids. Germline V gene data show CDR1 as KGHDR and CDR2 as SFDVKD. This CDR3 reads CATSGGFSVSGANVLTF. CDR3 bases: TGTGCCACCAGTGGTGGTTTTAGTGTCTCTGGGGCCAACGTCCTGACTTTC.

The chain couples TRBV3-1 (or the pseudogene TRBV3-2) to TRBJ2-1; the match to TRBD2 covers 13 bases. Germline V gene lookup returns CDR1 LGHDT and CDR2 YNNKEL (reference sequence). J was trimmed by 6 bases and V by 4 bases; bases with no gene match: 6. This CDR3 spans 16 amino acids. The CDR3 nucleotides are TGTGCCAGCAGCCGCATGGGACTAGCGGGATTCAATGAGCAGTTCTTC. Translation: CASSRMGLAGFNEQFF.

This sequence joins TRBV5-1 and TRBJ2-4, with D maybe TRBD2 (6 bases). The V gene's germline CDR1 is SGHRS and CDR2 YFSETQ. V lost 0 bases, J lost 3 bases, and 19 bases lay in between. There are 18 residues in the CDR3. Here the CDR3 DNA reads TGCGCCAGCAGCTTGGACGCGGCGGGGAGCGGAGGCAAAAACATTCAGTACTTC. Amino acid sequence: CASSLDAAGSGGKNIQYF.

This clone was detected once. V and J are TRBV19 and TRBJ2-1; D gene uncertain. This CDR3 has 14 residues. The V end was cut by 4 bases, the J end by 7 bases, with 14 bases between. Germline CDR1 and CDR2: LNHDA and SQIVND (reference sequence). The CDR3 sequence: CASSTGTLWNEQFF. CDR3 coding DNA: TGTGCCAGTAGTACAGGTACCTTATGGAATGAGCAGTTCTTC. The full variable domain, rest sourced from reference TRBV19 and TRBJ2-1, is DGGITQSPKYLFRKEGQNVTLSCEQNLNHDAMYWYRQDPGQGLRLIYYSQIVNDFQKGDIAEGYSVSREKKESFPLTVTSAQKNPTAFYLCASSTGTLWNEQFFGPGTRLTVL.

The CDR3 DNA sequence: TGTGCCAGCAGTGAAGGGCGGGGTCCCTACGAGCAGTACTTC. Amino acid sequence: CASSEGRGPYEQYF. The J gene is TRBJ2-7, the V gene TRBV2, with D perhaps TRBD2 (6 bases). Trimming shortened V by 1 base and J by 2 bases, and 9 bases separated the two germline ends. The CDR3 consists of 14 residues. Per germline, CDR1 SNHLY and CDR2 FYNNEI.

The V and J genes are TRBV7-9 and TRBJ2-7; TRBD2 matches 8 bases. This CDR3 contains 14 residues. Germline V lookup: CDR1 SEHNR, CDR2 FQNEAQ (reference sequence). The ends lost 0 bases at V and 6 bases at J; junction bases unmatched: 4. Here the CDR3 DNA reads TGTGCCAGCAGCTTAGCGCGGGGGGCGGGCGAGCAGTACTTC. This sequence encodes CASSLARGAGEQYF.

This sequence joins TRBV7-9 and TRBJ2-1; a weak D match, TRBD2 (6 bases). The CDR3 runs 15 residues. With 5 bases removed from V and 7 bases from J, the gap between germline ends came to 18 bases. From germline, CDR1 is SEHNR and CDR2 FQNEAQ (reference sequence). In nucleotides, the CDR3 is TGTGCCAGCAGCCTTATACCGACTAGGTCAAATGAGCAGTTCTTC. Its protein product is CASSLIPTRSNEQFF.

V is TRBV11-2 and J is TRBJ2-5; tentatively, D is TRBD1 (5 bases). This CDR3 has 15 residues. Trimming stripped 1 base from V and 5 bases from J, with 14 bases between. The V gene's germline CDR1 is SGHAT and CDR2 FQNNGV. CDR3 DNA sequence: TGTGCCAGCAGCTTAGGGGGCAGGGCTTACGAGACCCAGTACTTC. It codes for CASSLGGRAYETQYF.

This clone was detected once. Here the CDR3 reads CASSHVLQGDQPQHF. DNA of the CDR3: TGTGCCAGCAGCCACGTACTACAGGGTGACCAGCCCCAGCATTTT. The rearrangement links TRBV4-2 to TRBJ1-5, with TRBD1 as a possible D gene (6 bases). V lost 3 bases and J 7 bases, leaving 16 bases between the germline ends. This CDR3 has 15 residues. Germline values: CDR1 LGHNA, CDR2 YNFKEQ.